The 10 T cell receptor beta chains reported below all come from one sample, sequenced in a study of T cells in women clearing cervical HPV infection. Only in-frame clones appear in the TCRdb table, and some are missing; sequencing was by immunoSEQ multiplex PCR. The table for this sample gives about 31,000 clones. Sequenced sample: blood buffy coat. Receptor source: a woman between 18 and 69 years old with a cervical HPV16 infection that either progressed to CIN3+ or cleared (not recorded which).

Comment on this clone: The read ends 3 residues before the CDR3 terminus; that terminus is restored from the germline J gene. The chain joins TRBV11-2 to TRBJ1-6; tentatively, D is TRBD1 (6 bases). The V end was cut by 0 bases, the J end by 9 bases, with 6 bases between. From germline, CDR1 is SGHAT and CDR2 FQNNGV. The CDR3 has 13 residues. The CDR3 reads CASSLDRGSPLHF. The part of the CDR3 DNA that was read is TGTGCCAGCAGCTTAGACAGGGGTTCACCC.

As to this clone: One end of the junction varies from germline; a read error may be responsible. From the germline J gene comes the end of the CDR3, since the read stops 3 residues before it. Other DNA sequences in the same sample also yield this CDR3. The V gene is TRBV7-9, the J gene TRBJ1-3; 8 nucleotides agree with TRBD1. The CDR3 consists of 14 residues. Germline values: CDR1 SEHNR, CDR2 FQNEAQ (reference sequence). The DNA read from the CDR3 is TGTGCCAGCATCACCGACAGGGGAACAAACACG. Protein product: CASITDRGTNT. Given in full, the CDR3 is CASITDRGTNTIYF.

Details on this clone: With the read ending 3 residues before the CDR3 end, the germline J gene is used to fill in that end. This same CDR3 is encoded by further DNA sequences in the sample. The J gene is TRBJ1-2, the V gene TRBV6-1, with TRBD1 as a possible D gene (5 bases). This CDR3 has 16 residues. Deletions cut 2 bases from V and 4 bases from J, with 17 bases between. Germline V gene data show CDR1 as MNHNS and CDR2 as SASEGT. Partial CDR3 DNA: TGTGCCAGCAGTGAACTCGGGGGTTTTGGGGCCTATGGC. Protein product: CASSELGGFGAYG. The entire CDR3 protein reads CASSELGGFGAYGYTF.

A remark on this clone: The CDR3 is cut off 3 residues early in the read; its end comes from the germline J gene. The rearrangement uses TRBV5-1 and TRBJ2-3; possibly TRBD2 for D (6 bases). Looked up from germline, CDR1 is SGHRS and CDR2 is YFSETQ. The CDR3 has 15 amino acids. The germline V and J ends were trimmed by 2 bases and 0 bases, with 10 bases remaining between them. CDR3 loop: CASSFFGGSTDTQYF. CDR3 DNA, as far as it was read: TGCGCCAGCAGCTTTTTCGGGGGAAGCACAGATACG.

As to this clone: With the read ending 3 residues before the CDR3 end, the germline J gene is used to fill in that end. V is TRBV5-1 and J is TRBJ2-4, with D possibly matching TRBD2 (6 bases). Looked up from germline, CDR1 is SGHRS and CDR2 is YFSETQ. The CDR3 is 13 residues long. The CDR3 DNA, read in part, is TGCGCCAGCAGACGGGGGACCACAGATACT. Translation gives CASRRGTTDT. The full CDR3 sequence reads CASRRGTTDTQYF.

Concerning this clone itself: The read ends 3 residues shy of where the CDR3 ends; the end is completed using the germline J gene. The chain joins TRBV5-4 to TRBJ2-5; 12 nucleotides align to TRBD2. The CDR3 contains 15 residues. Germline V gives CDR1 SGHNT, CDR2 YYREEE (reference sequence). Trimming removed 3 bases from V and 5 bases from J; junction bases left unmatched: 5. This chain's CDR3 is CASSSRLAGDETQYF. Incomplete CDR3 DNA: TGTGCCAGCAGCTCCAGACTAGCGGGGGACGAGACC.

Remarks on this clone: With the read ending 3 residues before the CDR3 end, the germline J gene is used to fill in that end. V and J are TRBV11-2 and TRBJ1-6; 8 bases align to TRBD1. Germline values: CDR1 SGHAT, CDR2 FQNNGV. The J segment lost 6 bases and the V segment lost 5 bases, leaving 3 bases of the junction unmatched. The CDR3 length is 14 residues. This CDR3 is CASSPGQGNSPLHF. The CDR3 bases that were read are TGTGCCAGCAGCCCAGGACAGGGTAATTCACCC.

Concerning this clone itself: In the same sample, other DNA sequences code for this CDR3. The sequenced CDR3 bases are TGTGCCAGCTCATCCATTGGTGACAGGGGGAAGGATGGC. As protein: CASSSIGDRGKDG. The whole CDR3 reads CASSSIGDRGKDGYTF. The V and J genes are TRBV18 and TRBJ1-2; 9 nucleotides match TRBD1. The CDR3 end lies 3 residues beyond the end of the read and is filled in from the germline J gene. The germline V gene has CDR1 KGHSH and CDR2 LQKENI. Trimming removed 5 bases from V and 6 bases from J; junction bases left unmatched: 13. The CDR3 runs to 16 residues.

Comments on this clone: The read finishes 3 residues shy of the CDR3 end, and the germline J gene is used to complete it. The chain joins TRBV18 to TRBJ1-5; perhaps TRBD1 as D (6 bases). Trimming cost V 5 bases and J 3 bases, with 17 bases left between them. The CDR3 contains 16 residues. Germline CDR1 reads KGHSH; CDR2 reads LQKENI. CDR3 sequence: CASSKLHREDNQPQHF. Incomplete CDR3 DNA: TGTGCCAGCTCAAAGCTTCACAGGGAAGACAATCAGCCC.

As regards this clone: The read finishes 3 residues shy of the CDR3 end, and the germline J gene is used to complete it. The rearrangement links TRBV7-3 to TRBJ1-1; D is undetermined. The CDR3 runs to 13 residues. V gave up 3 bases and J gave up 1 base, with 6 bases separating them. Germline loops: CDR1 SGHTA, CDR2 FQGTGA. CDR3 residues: CASSFSENTEAFF. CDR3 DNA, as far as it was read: TGTGCCAGCAGCTTCAGCGAGAACACTGAA.